The sequence of this T cell receptor beta chain was determined in a study of molecular identifiers for immune sequencing clone quantification listed by TCRdb under 2018. Background on the whole study: For a replicate experiment, RNA from around 20,000 or 99,000 naive CD8 T cells was divided into five aliquots, and four of the five aliquots were sequenced. This methods study used CD8 T cells to benchmark TCR RNA copy counting and molecular-identifier clustering-based TCR repertoire sequencing (MIDCIRS). Paper-wide results and their limitations: The naive libraries included spiked-in Jurkat TCR RNA (10 copies' worth), and this RNA is not part of the donor repertoire. Identical TCR molecules sharing a barcode could cause highly expanded clone sizes to be underestimated. Spiked-in Jurkat TCR RNA equal to a single cell's worth was reported to be detectable even within 1,200,000 naive CD8 T cells. In CMV-specific effector cells, over 97% of molecules were held by clones above 20 RNA copies, whereas under 1% of molecules were held by such clones in naive cells. Modeling indicated about 3 TCR RNA copies recovered per cell, compared with about 9.7 by digital PCR, which implies a capture efficiency of about 31%. Without barcode sub-clustering, chimeric consensus sequences inflated TCR diversity; chimeras reached as high as 47%.

Naive CD8 T cell libraries were made from roughly 20,000 to 1,000,000 sorted cells using 10%, 30% or 50% of purified RNA. Naive CD8 T cells were FACS-sorted as CD8+CD4-CCR7+CD45RA+ on a BD FACSAria II into RLT Plus buffer. To test detection sensitivity, Jurkat RNA equal to about nine TCR copies was added to samples of about 17,000-1,100,000 naive CD8 T cells. CD8 T cells were enriched using RosetteSep CD8+ T Cell Enrichment Cocktail and Ficoll-Paque, and the enriched cells then underwent ACK red cell lysis. The CDR3 contains 13 residues, cysteine and phenylalanine counted. Only the CDR3 region is kept as DNA, spanning 39 bases read in frame from base 1. The junction shows trimming of 3 bases on V and 5 bases on J, plus 10 bases between the germline ends. Taken from the germline V gene (reference sequence), the CDR1 and CDR2 loops are MNHEY and SMNVEV. The library was built by means of PCR. Instrument on record: Illumina HiSeq 4000. Bulk TCR libraries were generated as previously described, with the TCR primers listed in Table S5 used. Total RNA was purified with the Qiagen AllPrep DNA/RNA kit. Before analysis, reads from multiple sequencing runs of the same library were pooled. In the authors' own workflow: Reads were retained only if their TCR constant sequence matched exactly, and those retained reads were trimmed to 150 nt and grouped according to their 12-nt molecular barcodes. Reads within each barcode group were sub-clustered using a 15% Levenshtein threshold, and quality-weighted consensus sequences were constructed for each RNA molecule. Non-functional sequences were discarded, and so were lower-count sequences lying one edit away from another sequence. On the basis of fitting two negative binomial distributions, barcode sub-clusters with fewer than 20% of the maximum read count were discarded. TCRdb trimmed public reads at Q25 via fastp, called clones via MiXCR and kept in-frame beta chains. Every entry covers one CDR3 protein and lists the most common genes and DNA from its rows. TCRdb, not the authors, supplied the V and J calls. This sample holds about 640,000 distinct CDR3 sequences; about 20% were observed only once. Roughly 0.9% of the sample lies in the top ten.

There are many counts of this clonotype. The target of this receptor is not known. No much larger clone exists at a distance of one base, and base qualities are not known. This receptor was taken from a human donor in good health. Some libraries in this study had Jurkat cell RNA spiked in. The source material was naive CD8+ T cells from blood, with Jurkat cell RNA spiked in. The sample's cell subset or site label, in plain terms: FACS-sorted CD8+CD4-CCR7+CD45RA+ naive T cells. The chain is encoded by TRBV27 joined to TRBJ2-5, with no reliable assignment of the D segment. The CDR3 protein: CASSFTVGETQYF. The DNA reads TGTGCCAGCAGTTTTACGGTGGGCGAGACCCAGTACTTC.